This T cell receptor (beta chain) was identified in a study of shared clonotypes between healthy human individuals. Overall study results and limits: Memory subsets generally showed smaller estimated richness than naive subsets did.

The length of the CDR3 is 19 residues. The germline gives CDR1 ENHRY, CDR2 SYGVKD. Trimming at V came to 5 bases and at J to 10 bases, leaving 19 bases not matched to a gene. Concerning this clone: Its antigen is as yet unknown.

Repertoires were generated with immunoSEQ multiplex PCR, while TCRdb's copy carries only in-frame clones and drops some. The data contain 2 million to 3 million clones, 85% to 95% of them singletons. Nashville, Tennessee was home to all donors, who were Caucasian adults. The sample was naive CD4+ T cells sorted from blood. Subset defined: CD45RA+ positively selected. This TCR was sampled from a young man in good health. The chain combines TRBV10-3 with TRBJ2-1; 14 bases are a match to TRBD2. The CDR3 DNA follows: TGTGCCATCAGTCGCTCCGGGACTAGCGGGAGCAACATTTTTAACGAGCAGTTCTTC. Protein: CAISRSGTSGSNIFNEQFF.